These 16 T cell receptor beta chains were sequenced from one sample in a study of blood T cells in healthy people across ages. PCR was performed a second time for 7 to 11 cycles using a sample-barcoded 5' primer and a J-beta primer mix. From the 5' RACE reads, TCRdb called clonotypes with MiXCR, one entry per CDR3 protein. The sample consists of hundreds of thousands of distinct CDR3 sequences, under 65% of them appearing once. Source material: blood. The source of these receptors is a man in his sixties in good health.

The chain recombines TRBV29-1 with TRBJ2-5; TRBD2 matches 7 bases. The CDR3 is made up of 14 amino acids. Trimming removed 7 bases from V and 5 bases from J; junction bases left unmatched: 13. In germline, CDR1 is SQVTM, CDR2 ANQGSEA. Written as DNA, the CDR3 is TGCAGCGCCGATAGCGGGTTAGGAGGGGAGACCCAGTACTTC. This gives the protein CSADSGLGGETQYF.

The chain recombines TRBV3-1 with TRBJ2-1; D is unresolved. Trimming took off 1 base at V and 9 bases at J, with 19 bases between the two ends. In germline, CDR1 is LGHDT, CDR2 YNNKEL (reference sequence). The length of the CDR3 is 16 residues. The CDR3 is CASSQVVGSGVGEQFF. DNA of the CDR3: TGTGCCAGCAGCCAAGTGGTGGGGTCAGGCGTCGGTGAGCAGTTCTTC.

The V gene is TRBV3-1, the J gene TRBJ1-4, with D maybe TRBD1 (6 bases). In germline, CDR1 is LGHDT, CDR2 YNNKEL (reference sequence). The CDR3 length is 14 residues. V was trimmed by 4 bases and J by 9 bases, leaving 15 bases between them. In DNA form, the CDR3 reads TGTGCCAGCAGCCCCCGCACAGGGTCGCAAAAACTGTTTTTT. This translates into CASSPRTGSQKLFF.

V gene TRBV24-1 combines with J gene TRBJ2-3, with 8 positions matching TRBD1. J gave up 4 bases and V 4 bases, and 9 bases lay outside the gene matches. The CDR3 runs to 16 residues. Germline values: CDR1 KGHDR, CDR2 SFDVKD. CDR3 amino acids: CATSDTGTGNPDTQYF. CDR3 coding DNA: TGTGCCACCAGTGACACCGGGACAGGTAACCCAGATACGCAGTATTTT.

This clonotype has just a few counts. The rearrangement uses TRBV13 and TRBJ2-3; D not certain. CDR1 is PRHDT and CDR2 is FYEKMQ in the germline V gene (reference sequence). Trimming shortened V by 2 bases and J by 2 bases, and 11 bases separated the two germline ends. This CDR3 is built from 15 residues. This chain's CDR3 is CASSLTRLATDTQYF. CDR3 coding DNA: TGTGCCAGCAGCTTAACCCGTCTGGCCACAGATACGCAGTATTTT.

The V and J genes are TRBV3-1 and TRBJ2-5; 7 nucleotides line up with TRBD2. This CDR3 is built from 15 residues. From germline, CDR1 is LGHDT and CDR2 YNNKEL (reference sequence). Trimming removed 0 bases from V and 1 base from J; junction bases left unmatched: 2. CDR3 sequence (DNA): TGTGCCAGCAGCCAAGAGGGGGGGTCCCAAGAGACCCAGTACTTC. This gives the protein CASSQEGGSQETQYF.

CDR3 sequence (DNA): TGTGCCATTATGGAGGGGCCCATGAACACCGGGGAGCTGTTTTTT. Translation gives CAIMEGPMNTGELFF. The rearrangement links TRBV10-3 to TRBJ2-2, with D possibly TRBD2 on 6 matching bases. The CDR3 runs 15 residues. Trimming pared 9 bases from V and 1 base from J, leaving 15 bases between. From germline, CDR1 is ENHRY and CDR2 SYGVKD.

The chain carries TRBV6-2 or TRBV6-3 and TRBJ2-1; 7 bases match TRBD2. The germline V gene has CDR1 MNHEY and CDR2 SVGEGT. After removal of 8 bases from V and 9 bases from J, the junction contained 4 bases not matched to a gene. This CDR3 spans 11 amino acids. The CDR3 reads CASGGGSEQFF. CDR3 coding DNA: TGTGCCAGCGGCGGCGGGAGTGAGCAGTTCTTC.

V is TRBV29-1 and J is TRBJ1-1; 9 bases are a match to TRBD1. Germline CDR1 reads SQVTM; CDR2 reads ANQGSEA. The CDR3 consists of 13 residues. V was pared by 7 bases and J by 0 bases, with 3 bases of the junction left unmatched. CDR3 sequence (DNA): TGCAGCGGCGGGGACAGGGTGAACACTGAAGCTTTCTTT. It translates to CSGGDRVNTEAFF.

On this clonotype itself: This CDR3 is missing its conserved last phenylalanine or tryptophan, likely due to a read error. V gene TRBV4-1 combines with J gene TRBJ2-3; D call uncertain. Trimming took off 6 bases at V and 1 base at J, with 14 bases between the two ends. This CDR3 is built from 15 residues. Germline V lookup: CDR1 MGHRA, CDR2 YSYEKL. The CDR3 nucleotides are TGCGCCAGCAGTTACGACTTTAAAGGCACAGATACGCAGTATCTT. Its translation: CASSYDFKGTDTQYL.

The CDR3 region has the DNA TGTGCCAGCAGCTTCACCGATAGCGGCACTGAAGCTTTCTTT. This sequence encodes CASSFTDSGTEAFF. The rearrangement uses TRBV11-2 and TRBJ1-1, with D unresolved. CDR1 and CDR2 (germline): SGHAT, FQNNGV. CDR3 size: 14 residues. V lost 3 bases to trimming and J lost 4 bases, with 12 bases between them.

This clonotype has just a few counts. V usage is TRBV20-1 and J usage is TRBJ2-5; a possible D gene is TRBD2 (5 bases). Germline CDR1 DFQATT, CDR2 SNEGSKA (reference sequence). The CDR3 extends over 13 amino acids. V lost 2 bases and J 3 bases, leaving 10 bases between the germline ends. Here the CDR3 reads CSARPWGEETQYF. Here the CDR3 DNA reads TGCAGTGCTAGACCCTGGGGAGAAGAGACCCAGTACTTC.

The rearrangement joins TRBV7-2 to TRBJ1-1; 7 nucleotides match TRBD1. The CDR3 runs 15 residues. V lost 4 bases, J lost 0 bases, and 5 bases stayed unmatched. CDR1 and CDR2 (germline): SGHTA, FQGNSA. The CDR3 coding sequence is TGTGCCAGCAGCTCCTACGGGACAGTGAACACTGAAGCTTTCTTT. Amino acids: CASSSYGTVNTEAFF. The full variable domain, completed using reference TRBV7-2 and TRBJ1-1, is GAGVSQSPSNKVTEKGKDVELRCDPISGHTALYWYRQSLGQGLEFLIYFQGNSAPDKSGLPSDRFSAERTGGSVSTLTIQRTQQEDSAVYLCASSSYGTVNTEAFFGQGTRLTVV.

The chain uses TRBV6-6 and TRBJ2-2; D unresolved. Germline V CDR1 and CDR2: MNHNY, SVGAGI (reference sequence). V lost 7 bases, J lost 1 base, and 7 bases lay in between. This CDR3 contains 13 residues. Here the CDR3 DNA reads TGTGCCAGCAACGCTCAGAACACCGGGGAGCTGTTTTTT. Protein sequence: CASNAQNTGELFF.

CDR3 sequence (DNA): TGTGCCATCAGCCAGGGGACAGGGGTAGGATCACCCCTCCACTTT. It codes for CAISQGTGVGSPLHF. The chain carries TRBV10-3 and TRBJ1-6, with TRBD1 identical over 10 bases. The CDR3 runs 15 residues. Unmatched junction bases numbered 9, after V lost 6 bases and J lost 10 bases. CDR1 ENHRY and CDR2 SYGVKD come from the germline V gene.

This clonotype occurred a few times. The rearrangement uses TRBV7-2 and TRBJ2-7; the match to TRBD2 covers 12 bases. The J call could be wrong; TRBJ2-5 is a better fit for the DNA end. Germline V gene sequence: CDR1 SGHTA, CDR2 FQGNSA. The CDR3 runs 15 residues. The CDR3 DNA is TGTGCCAGCAGCTTACTAGCGGGGGGGCGCGAGACCCAGTACTTC. Translated, it gives CASSLLAGGRETQYF.